This is a list of T cell receptor beta chains from one sample in a study of siplizumab effects on memory and regulatory T cells. Sequenced by immunoSEQ multiplex PCR; TCRdb stores in-frame clones only, minus some. Of 80,000 to 130,000 clones listed, roughly 94% are singletons. Sequencing was done on a sample of Tregs sorted from blood. The receptors shown here come from a human donor in good health. Both conserved end residues are part of each CDR3. Each record gives: J gene, D gene, V gene, clone size, CDR3 protein, CDR3 DNA. A D gene is named only where the DNA matches it firmly. Rows give clone size only sometimes, using once, few, many, or a class for an expanded clone.

J: TRBJ2-1
D: TRBD1
V: TRBV15
size: .
CDR3: CATSRAFPGTGVNEQFF
DNA: TGTGCCACCAGCAGAGCGTTCCCCGGGACAGGGGTCAATGAGCAGTTCTTC

J: TRBJ2-4
D: .
V: TRBV18
size: .
CDR3: CASSPPGGYIQYF
DNA: TGTGCCAGCTCACCACCCGGGGGCTACATTCAGTACTTC

J: TRBJ2-7
D: TRBD2
V: TRBV28
size: .
CDR3: CASSPAGVAGVGREQYF
DNA: TGTGCCAGCAGTCCGGCTGGGGTAGCGGGAGTCGGGCGCGAGCAGTACTTC

J: TRBJ2-3
D: TRBD2
V: TRBV10-3
size: .
CDR3: CAIRPGLGSTDTQYF
DNA: TGTGCCATCAGGCCGGGACTAGGAAGCACAGATACGCAGTATTTT

J: TRBJ2-3
D: TRBD2
V: TRBV7-9
size: once
CDR3: CASSLAGGTGLAGGDTQYF
DNA: TGTGCCAGCAGCTTAGCAGGGGGCACCGGACTAGCGGGAGGAGATACGCAGTATTTT

J: TRBJ1-3
D: TRBD1
V: TRBV11-2
size: .
CDR3: CASSLTGENTIYF
DNA: TGTGCCAGCAGCCTCACAGGGGAAAACACCATATATTTT

J: TRBJ1-6
D: .
V: TRBV7-9
size: .
CDR3: CASSLDFSPLHF
DNA: TGTGCCAGCAGCTTGGACTTTTCACCCCTCCACTTT

J: TRBJ1-6
D: .
V: TRBV12-5
size: .
CDR3: CASGLIQGRYNSPLHF
DNA: TGTGCTAGTGGTTTGATCCAGGGACGATATAATTCACCCCTCCACTTT

J: TRBJ2-3
D: .
V: TRBV19
size: .
CDR3: CASSIGGVPGESTQYF
DNA: TGTGCCAGTAGTATAGGGGGCGTCCCGGGTGAGAGTACGCAGTATTTT

J: TRBJ2-2
D: TRBD1
V: TRBV7-7
size: once
CDR3: CASSPHRGTGELFF
DNA: TGTGCTAGCAGCCCCCACAGGGGAACCGGGGAGCTGTTTTTT

J: TRBJ1-1
D: .
V: TRBV29-1
size: few
CDR3: CSAPEGGEGTEAFF
DNA: TGCAGCGCCCCTGAAGGGGGTGAAGGCACTGAAGCTTTCTTT

J: TRBJ2-5
D: TRBD2
V: TRBV9
size: .
CDR3: CASSPLVGGGQETQYF
DNA: TGTGCCAGCAGCCCGCTCGTCGGGGGGGGACAAGAGACCCAGTACTTC

J: TRBJ2-7
D: .
V: TRBV21-1
size: .
CDR3: CASSKGRKRSSYEQYF
DNA: TGTGCCAGCAGCAAAGGTAGGAAGCGGAGCTCCTACGAGCAGTACTTC

J: TRBJ2-3
D: .
V: TRBV2
size: .
CDR3: CASSRYTDTQYF
DNA: TGTGCCAGCTCCAGATACACAGATACGCAGTATTTT

J: TRBJ2-7
D: TRBD1
V: TRBV2
size: .
CDR3: CASSGTGVNYEQYF
DNA: TGTGCCAGCAGTGGGACAGGGGTCAACTACGAGCAGTACTTC

J: TRBJ2-4
D: TRBD2
V: TRBV6-1
size: .
CDR3: CASSDRASGSINIQYF
DNA: TGTGCCAGCAGTGACCGGGCTAGCGGGAGTATTAACATTCAGTACTTC

J: TRBJ2-7
D: .
V: TRBV28
size: .
CDR3: CASSLTGMAYEQYF
DNA: TGTGCCAGCAGTTTAACCGGGATGGCGTACGAGCAGTACTTC

J: TRBJ1-1
D: .
V: TRBV15
size: .
CDR3: CATSRDPGAEAFF
DNA: TGTGCCACCAGCAGAGATCCTGGGGCCGAAGCTTTCTTT

J: TRBJ1-1
D: TRBD1
V: TRBV7-3
size: .
CDR3: CASSYDRGTEAFF
DNA: TGTGCCAGCAGCTACGACAGGGGGACTGAAGCTTTCTTT

J: TRBJ2-1
D: .
V: TRBV5-4
size: .
CDR3: CASSFVSGMNNEQFF
DNA: TGTGCCAGCAGCTTTGTTTCTGGGATGAACAATGAGCAGTTCTTC

J: TRBJ2-2
D: .
V: TRBV6-6
size: .
CDR3: CASSYGRELFF
DNA: TGTGCCAGCAGCTATGGGCGGGAGCTGTTTTTT

J: TRBJ2-1
D: TRBD2
V: TRBV9
size: .
CDR3: CASSAIPGLAYNEQFF
DNA: TGTGCCAGCAGCGCGATACCGGGACTAGCCTACAATGAGCAGTTCTTC

J: TRBJ2-3
D: .
V: TRBV6-6
size: .
CDR3: CASRLVTSTDTQYF
DNA: TGTGCCAGCCGGCTAGTAACTAGCACAGATACGCAGTATTTT

J: TRBJ1-1
D: .
V: TRBV5-4
size: .
CDR3: CASSDKGSVVIGTEAFF
DNA: TGTGCCAGCTCGGACAAGGGAAGCGTCGTTATCGGCACTGAAGCTTTCTTT

J: TRBJ2-3
D: TRBD2
V: TRBV9
size: few
CDR3: CASSLRAGMNTQYF
DNA: TGTGCCAGCAGCTTAAGAGCGGGAATGAATACGCAGTATTTT

J: TRBJ2-5
D: TRBD2
V: TRBV18
size: .
CDR3: CASSPDSGRTETQYF
DNA: TGTGCCAGCTCCCCCGATAGCGGGAGGACAGAGACCCAGTACTTC

J: TRBJ2-3
D: .
V: TRBV7-2
size: .
CDR3: CASSLDAPDTQYF
DNA: TGTGCCAGCAGCTTAGACGCCCCAGATACGCAGTATTTT

J: TRBJ2-5
D: .
V: TRBV6-1
size: few
CDR3: CASGPTSGETQYF
DNA: TGTGCCAGCGGACCGACATCTGGAGAGACCCAGTACTTC

J: TRBJ1-2
D: TRBD1
V: TRBV28
size: .
CDR3: CAITPGQGWFDYGYTF
DNA: TGTGCCATAACCCCGGGACAGGGCTGGTTCGACTATGGCTACACCTTC

J: TRBJ2-3
D: .
V: TRBV19
size: .
CDR3: CASSPGRTTDTQYF
DNA: TGTGCCAGTAGTCCAGGACGGACCACAGATACGCAGTATTTT

J: TRBJ1-5
D: .
V: TRBV2
size: once
CDR3: CASRQTRGFNQPQHF
DNA: TGTGCCAGCAGACAAACCAGGGGTTTCAATCAGCCCCAGCATTTT

J: TRBJ2-2
D: .
V: TRBV18
size: .
CDR3: CASSERTGNTGELFF
DNA: TGTGCCAGCTCCGAAAGGACGGGCAACACCGGGGAGCTGTTTTTT

J: TRBJ2-3
D: TRBD2
V: TRBV7-3
size: .
CDR3: CASSSSSGRETDTQYF
DNA: TGTGCCAGCAGCTCCTCTAGCGGGAGGGAGACAGATACGCAGTATTTT

J: TRBJ1-2
D: .
V: TRBV25-1
size: .
CDR3: CASSAMGGQFYGYTF
DNA: TGTGCCAGCAGTGCCATGGGGGGGCAGTTTTATGGCTACACCTTC

J: TRBJ2-3
D: .
V: TRBV5-6
size: .
CDR3: CASSLVGTDTQYF
DNA: TGTGCCAGCAGCTTGGTCGGCACAGATACGCAGTATTTT

J: TRBJ2-7
D: .
V: TRBV14
size: .
CDR3: CASSQRVAYEQYF
DNA: TGTGCCAGCAGCCAAAGGGTCGCCTACGAGCAGTACTTC

J: TRBJ2-1
D: TRBD2
V: TRBV7-2
size: .
CDR3: CASSPLLAGGGEQFF
DNA: TGTGCCAGCAGCCCCCTACTAGCGGGAGGTGGGGAGCAGTTCTTC

J: TRBJ1-3
D: .
V: TRBV7-9
size: .
CDR3: CASLPGTGNTIYF
DNA: TGTGCCAGCCTCCCAGGGACTGGAAACACCATATATTTT

J: TRBJ2-6
D: .
V: TRBV7-7
size: .
CDR3: CASSSWFGDSGANVLTF
DNA: TGTGCTAGCAGCTCTTGGTTCGGAGACTCTGGGGCCAACGTCCTGACTTTC

J: TRBJ2-1
D: TRBD2
V: TRBV19
size: .
CDR3: CASSTRPGLAGSSYNEQFF
DNA: TGTGCCAGTAGTACCCGACCGGGACTAGCGGGAAGCTCCTACAATGAGCAGTTCTTC

J: TRBJ2-7
D: TRBD1
V: TRBV10-2
size: .
CDR3: CASKRQGPYEQYF
DNA: TGCGCCAGCAAAAGACAGGGCCCCTACGAGCAGTACTTC

J: TRBJ1-1
D: .
V: TRBV20-1
size: .
CDR3: CSASWQGSAFF
DNA: TGCAGTGCTAGTTGGCAGGGTAGCGCTTTCTTT

J: TRBJ2-3
D: TRBD1
V: TRBV10-1
size: once
CDR3: CASSEGTGRGYTQYF
DNA: TGCGCCAGCAGTGAGGGGACAGGACGAGGCTATACGCAGTATTTT

J: TRBJ1-2
D: TRBD1
V: TRBV18
size: .
CDR3: CTSSSNQGQGPAGYTF
DNA: TGTACCAGCTCCTCCAACCAGGGACAGGGCCCTGCCGGCTACACCTTC

J: TRBJ1-5
D: .
V: TRBV7-2
size: .
CDR3: CASSEDRETFLHF
DNA: TGTGCCAGCAGCGAGGACCGGGAGACGTTTTTGCATTTT

J: TRBJ2-7
D: .
V: TRBV14
size: .
CDR3: CASSQDVGPYEQYF
DNA: TGTGCCAGCAGCCAAGACGTAGGGCCCTACGAGCAGTACTTC

J: TRBJ1-4
D: .
V: TRBV6-6
size: .
CDR3: CASSYVKFEKLFF
DNA: TGTGCCAGCAGTTACGTCAAGTTTGAGAAACTGTTTTTT

J: TRBJ2-5
D: .
V: TRBV11-2
size: .
CDR3: CASSLSGRRETQYF
DNA: TGTGCCAGCAGCCTAAGCGGACGGAGAGAGACCCAGTACTTC

J: TRBJ2-4
D: .
V: TRBV10-3
size: .
CDR3: CAISSAGDKNIQYF
DNA: TGTGCCATCAGTTCGGCAGGGGACAAAAACATTCAGTACTTC

J: TRBJ1-4
D: .
V: TRBV6-5
size: once
CDR3: CASSSQGNEKLFF
DNA: TGTGCCAGCAGCTCCCAGGGAAATGAAAAACTGTTTTTT

J: TRBJ2-2
D: TRBD2
V: TRBV28
size: .
CDR3: CASSLAGVRTGELFF
DNA: TGTGCCAGCAGTTTAGCGGGAGTTCGCACCGGGGAGCTGTTTTTT

J: TRBJ2-7
D: TRBD1
V: TRBV10-3
size: .
CDR3: CATAGQGTYEQYF
DNA: TGTGCCACGGCCGGACAGGGAACCTACGAGCAGTACTTC

J: TRBJ2-1
D: TRBD2
V: TRBV7-9
size: .
CDR3: CAHTASGSSYNEQFF
DNA: TGTGCCCACACGGCTAGCGGGAGTTCCTACAATGAGCAGTTCTTC

J: TRBJ1-1
D: .
V: TRBV5-1
size: .
CDR3: CASSSRLGYTEAFF
DNA: TGCGCCAGCAGCTCCAGATTGGGGTACACTGAAGCTTTCTTT

J: TRBJ1-5
D: TRBD1
V: TRBV5-6
size: .
CDR3: CASSLQGIQPQHF
DNA: TGTGCCAGCAGCTTACAGGGGATACAGCCCCAGCATTTT